This is a list of T cell receptor beta chains from one sample in a study of shared clonotypes between healthy human individuals. Only in-frame clones appear in the TCRdb table, and some are missing; sequencing was by immunoSEQ multiplex PCR. The table has roughly 1 million clones, 65% to 75% seen once. The specimen sequenced was memory CD4+ T cells sorted from blood. These TCRs come from a man younger than 30 in good health. Both conserved end residues are part of each CDR3. A D gene is named only where the DNA matches it firmly. Size is omitted from some rows. Given values are once, few, many or a class for expanded clones.

TRBD2	many	TRBJ2-3	TRBV7-2	CASSKGGLAGGDTQYF	TGTGCCAGCAGCAAAGGTGGCCTAGCGGGAGGTGATACGCAGTATTTT
TRBD1	-	TRBJ2-2	TRBV5-1	CASSLARTGAGTGELFF	TGCGCCAGCAGCTTGGCCAGGACAGGGGCGGGGACCGGGGAGCTGTTTTTT
TRBD1	-	TRBJ2-1	TRBV30	CAGGQGANEQFF	TGTGCAGGGGGACAGGGGGCGAATGAGCAGTTCTTC
-	-	TRBJ1-3	TRBV9	CASSVDIGGDTIYF	TGTGCCAGCAGCGTAGATATTGGTGGAGACACCATATATTTT
-	-	TRBJ1-6	TRBV14	CASSPQRDHGSPLHF	TGTGCCAGCAGCCCACAGAGGGATCATGGTTCACCCCTCCACTTT
-	-	TRBJ1-2	TRBV2	CASSESAGSYGYTF	TGTGCCAGCAGTGAATCGGCGGGTTCCTATGGCTACACCTTC
-	-	TRBJ2-7	TRBV5-4	CASSHGLGDNYEQYF	TGTGCCAGCAGCCACGGTCTTGGGGACAACTACGAGCAGTACTTC
-	-	TRBJ1-3	TRBV18	CASSPQGDSGNTIYF	TGTGCCAGCTCTCCTCAGGGCGACTCTGGAAACACCATATATTTT
-	-	TRBJ2-1	TRBV5-1	CASSAQAGSNEQFF	TGCGCCAGCAGCGCCCAGGCAGGGTCCAATGAGCAGTTCTTC
TRBD1	-	TRBJ1-2	TRBV27	CASRRDRGSSDYGYTF	TGTGCCAGCAGAAGGGACAGGGGGTCCTCTGACTATGGCTACACCTTC
TRBD1	-	TRBJ2-7	TRBV25-1	CASSSRTGGNEQYF	TGTGCCAGCAGTTCCAGGACAGGGGGCAACGAGCAGTACTTC
-	few	TRBJ1-1	TRBV5-5	CASSLDFRQNTEAFF	TGTGCCAGCAGCTTGGATTTCCGGCAGAACACTGAAGCTTTCTTT
-	few	TRBJ2-1	TRBV6-4	CASSDSADYNEQFF	TGTGCCAGCAGTGACTCCGCGGATTACAATGAGCAGTTCTTC
TRBD2	-	TRBJ2-3	TRBV13	CASSGGSGTDTQYF	TGTGCCAGCAGCGGCGGGAGCGGCACAGATACGCAGTATTTT
TRBD1	-	TRBJ1-4	TRBV19	CASSISGQGFRLFF	TGTGCCAGTAGTATTTCTGGACAGGGATTTAGACTGTTTTTT
TRBD2	-	TRBJ2-7	TRBV10-3	CAISSPIGGRAFGEQYF	TGTGCCATCAGTTCACCCATCGGGGGGAGGGCCTTCGGCGAGCAGTACTTC
TRBD2	-	TRBJ2-3	TRBV6-1	CASSEGGRPTDTQYF	TGTGCCAGCAGTGAGGGCGGGAGACCTACAGATACGCAGTATTTT
-	few	TRBJ1-6	TRBV28	CASSWGDNSPLHF	TGTGCCAGCAGCTGGGGGGATAATTCACCCCTCCACTTT
TRBD2	-	TRBJ2-7	TRBV6-5	CASTRLAGGFYEQYF	TGTGCCAGCACCAGACTAGCGGGAGGTTTCTACGAGCAGTACTTC
-	few	TRBJ1-4	TRBV2	CASSQSAEKLFF	TGTGCCAGCTCTCAGTCTGCCGAAAAACTGTTTTTT
TRBD1	-	TRBJ1-3	TRBV4-3	CASSQDPATGAGNTIYF	TGCGCCAGCAGCCAAGATCCCGCGACAGGGGCTGGAAACACCATATATTTT
-	-	TRBJ2-3	TRBV5-6	CASSRRDQTDTQYF	TGTGCCAGCAGCCGGCGCGACCAAACAGATACGCAGTATTTT
TRBD2	-	TRBJ2-3	TRBV5-1	CASSLRLAGGTDTQYF	TGCGCCAGCAGCCTGCGACTAGCGGGGGGCACAGATACGCAGTATTTT
TRBD2	-	TRBJ2-1	TRBV4-1	CASSPTPGTSGYNEQFF	TGCGCCAGCAGCCCAACCCCCGGGACTAGCGGATACAATGAGCAGTTCTTC
-	few	TRBJ2-1	TRBV20-1	CSARWGPEQFF	TGCAGTGCTAGATGGGGACCTGAGCAGTTCTTC
-	-	TRBJ2-7	TRBV21-1	CASSKGGTALSYEQYF	TGTGCCAGCAGCAAAGGGGGGACAGCATTGTCCTACGAGCAGTACTTC
TRBD2	-	TRBJ2-3	TRBV19	CASNQLAGGTDTQYF	TGTGCCAGTAATCAACTAGCGGGGGGCACAGATACGCAGTATTTT
TRBD2	once	TRBJ2-1	TRBV7-2	CASSSTGTSEFF	TGTGCCAGCAGCTCGACCGGGACTAGCGAATTCTTC
TRBD1	-	TRBJ2-3	TRBV6-6	CASSWGQGAKETQYF	TGTGCCAGCAGCTGGGGACAGGGGGCGAAGGAAACGCAGTATTTT
TRBD1	-	TRBJ2-1	TRBV4-3	CASSQGSGRDSSYNEQFF	TGCGCCAGCAGCCAAGGATCGGGACGGGACAGCTCCTACAATGAGCAGTTCTTC
TRBD1	-	TRBJ1-2	TRBV29-1	CSVTGTGHTPNYGYTF	TGCAGCGTAACCGGGACAGGGCATACCCCTAACTATGGCTACACCTTC
TRBD1	-	TRBJ1-4	TRBV5-4	CASSLDGTGGEKLFF	TGTGCCAGCAGCTTGGACGGGACAGGGGGAGAAAAACTGTTTTTT
-	-	TRBJ2-4	TRBV6-5	CASSPSRGQGNIQYF	TGTGCCAGCAGTCCTTCCCGGGGACAAGGGAACATTCAGTACTTC
-	-	TRBJ1-1	TRBV4-3	CASSQGLHLNTEAFF	TGCGCCAGCAGCCAAGGATTACACTTAAACACTGAAGCTTTCTTT
TRBD1	once	TRBJ1-5	TRBV4-1	CASSQDGQVNQPQHF	TGCGCCAGCAGCCAAGATGGACAGGTAAATCAGCCCCAGCATTTT
-	-	TRBJ1-3	TRBV28	CATSRNTIYF	TGTGCCACATCTCGAAACACCATATATTTT
TRBD2	few	TRBJ2-3	TRBV7-2	CASIVSGRGTDTQYF	TGTGCCAGCATCGTAAGCGGGAGGGGCACAGATACGCAGTATTTT